The 22 T cell receptor beta chains below come from one sample, sequenced in a study of cytomegalovirus exposure and HLA in healthy donors. PCR involved 60 Vbeta and 13 Jbeta primers. The protocol was immunoSEQ multiplex PCR, while the TCRdb copy is restricted to in-frame clones and leaves out a portion. This sample carries fewer than 100,000 clones, with 3% to 4% going to the ten biggest clones. The specimen was PBMCs. Receptor source: a man in his late teens or twenties in good health and CMV-seropositive.

The chain employs TRBV7-7 and TRBJ2-3; a weak D match, TRBD2 (6 bases). The V and J ends lost 3 bases and 0 bases respectively, with 10 bases between them. CDR3 size: 15 residues. Germline V CDR1 and CDR2: SSHAT, FNYEAQ (reference sequence). CDR3 region: CASSLGGTSTDTQYF. CDR3 bases: TGTGCCAGCAGCTTGGGCGGGACTAGCACAGATACGCAGTATTTT.

The chain links TRBV29-1 to TRBJ2-5, with TRBD2 matching 8 bases. The V segment lost 7 bases and the J segment 5 bases; nucleotides outside the gene matches: 9. The CDR3 extends over 13 amino acids. The germline V gene encodes CDR1 SQVTM and CDR2 ANQGSEA. In DNA form, the CDR3 reads TGCAGCGCCAGGAGGACTAGCCGTGAGACCCAGTACTTC. Amino acids: CSARRTSRETQYF.

The chain carries TRBV19 and TRBJ1-2, with 10 bases aligning to TRBD1. Germline lookup yields CDR1 LNHDA and CDR2 SQIVND (reference sequence). V was pared by 4 bases and J by 8 bases, with 4 bases of the junction left unmatched. CDR3 size: 13 residues. CDR3 protein: CASSTGQGSGYTF. The DNA of the CDR3 is TGTGCCAGTAGTACGGGACAGGGGAGCGGCTACACCTTC.

V and J are TRBV5-1 and TRBJ2-2, with 12 positions matching TRBD2. Germline V gene data show CDR1 as SGHRS and CDR2 as YFSETQ. With V trimmed by 2 bases and J by 3 bases, 5 bases remained unmatched. This CDR3 region has 17 residues. CDR3: CASSFLLAGGYTGELFF. The CDR3, as DNA: TGCGCCAGCAGCTTCCTTCTAGCGGGGGGGTACACCGGGGAGCTGTTTTTT.

The chain carries TRBV5-6 and TRBJ1-5; 7 bases are shared with TRBD1. This CDR3 has 18 amino acids. The germline gives CDR1 SGHDT, CDR2 YYEEEE. With 0 bases clipped from V and 2 bases from J, the junction kept 11 bases outside the gene matches. This CDR3 is CASSLGDRADWGNQPQHF. Written as DNA, the CDR3 is TGTGCCAGCAGCTTGGGAGACAGGGCTGATTGGGGCAATCAGCCCCAGCATTTT.

The chain is built from TRBV4-1 and TRBJ2-7; perhaps TRBD1 as D (5 bases). The CDR3 spans 14 residues. Germline V gives CDR1 MGHRA, CDR2 YSYEKL. V dropped 1 base and J dropped 1 base, with 8 bases sitting between them. The CDR3 sequence is CASSQAGQSYEQYF. As DNA, the CDR3 is TGCGCCAGCAGCCAAGCAGGGCAGTCCTACGAGCAGTACTTC.

V usage is TRBV4-1 and J usage is TRBJ1-5; 10 positions match TRBD1. The CDR3 runs 16 residues. Unmatched junction bases numbered 7, after V lost 2 bases and J lost 6 bases. Germline assignment: CDR1 MGHRA and CDR2 YSYEKL. The DNA for the CDR3 is TGCGCCAGCAGCCAATTAGAGACAGGGGGCCGTCAGCCCCAGCATTTT. Translating gives CASSQLETGGRQPQHF.

V is TRBV9 and J is TRBJ2-3, with D possibly being TRBD2 (5 bases). This CDR3 contains 14 residues. Trimming stripped 4 bases from V and 5 bases from J, with 14 bases between. Germline CDR1 SGDLS, CDR2 YYNGEE. The CDR3 DNA is TGTGCCAGCAGCCAATCGGGGAAGGAAGATACGCAGTATTTT. It codes for CASSQSGKEDTQYF.

The chain couples TRBV6-1 to TRBJ2-5; TRBD1 agrees at 7 bases. Per the germline V gene, CDR1 is MNHNS and CDR2 is SASEGT. The CDR3 totals 14 residues. The ends lost 4 bases at V and 2 bases at J; junction bases unmatched: 4. The CDR3 protein is CASSADRWQETQYF. CDR3 coding DNA: TGTGCCAGCAGTGCGGACAGGTGGCAAGAGACCCAGTACTTC.

This chain links TRBV9 with TRBJ1-2, with D possibly being TRBD1 (6 bases). The V and J ends lost 2 bases and 6 bases respectively, with 11 bases between them. CDR1 and CDR2 from the germline V gene are SGDLS and YYNGEE. CDR3 size: 13 residues. CDR3 sequence (DNA): TGTGCCAGCAGCGTTTCCACAGGGAATGGCTACACCTTC. Protein sequence: CASSVSTGNGYTF.

The gene calls are TRBV18 and TRBJ2-7, with D possibly matching TRBD1 (6 bases). The CDR3 has 13 amino acids. The germline V gene encodes CDR1 KGHSH and CDR2 LQKENI. The germline V and J ends were trimmed by 4 bases and 3 bases, with 10 bases remaining between them. The CDR3 here is CASSLQGVYEQYF. In nucleotides, the CDR3 is TGTGCCAGCTCACTACAGGGAGTCTACGAGCAGTACTTC.

The genes are TRBV5-6 and TRBJ1-5; 9 bases are shared with TRBD1. The CDR3 has 16 amino acids. Germline CDR1 reads SGHDT; CDR2 reads YYEEEE. V was clipped by 3 bases and J by 4 bases; unmatched bases: 8. CDR3 protein: CASSSKGQGVNQPQHF. DNA for the CDR3: TGTGCCAGCAGCTCAAAGGGACAGGGAGTTAATCAGCCCCAGCATTTT.

The CDR3 loop reads CASSLRDMNTEAFF. CDR3 nucleotides: TGTGCCAGCAGTTTGAGGGACATGAACACTGAAGCTTTCTTT. V usage is TRBV27 and J usage is TRBJ1-1; D might be TRBD1 (6 bases). Germline V gene data show CDR1 as MNHEY and CDR2 as SMNVEV (reference sequence). Between the trimmed V and J ends, which lost 3 bases and 0 bases, there was a span of 8 bases. The CDR3 sequence is 14 residues long.

V usage is TRBV5-1 and J usage is TRBJ2-3; TRBD1 aligns across 7 bases. The CDR3 has 19 residues. V gave up 3 bases and J gave up 9 bases; unmatched junction bases: 25. CDR1 SGHRS and CDR2 YFSETQ come from the germline V gene. CDR3 coding DNA: TGCGCCAGCAGCTACGACAGGGCGAGGGGATTCCAACAGTTAGACACGCAGTATTTT. Its protein product is CASSYDRARGFQQLDTQYF.

The CDR3, as DNA: TGTGCCAGTAGTACCAGCGCCGCCCAAGAGACCCAGTACTTC. Translated: CASSTSAAQETQYF. The chain links TRBV19 to TRBJ2-5; D uncertain. V lost 4 bases and J lost 1, with 10 bases in between. CDR1 is LNHDA, CDR2 SQIVND, per germline (reference sequence). The CDR3 consists of 14 residues.

The chain recombines TRBV28 with TRBJ1-5; tentative D call: TRBD1 (6 bases). V lost 7 bases and J 9 bases, leaving 31 bases between the germline ends. The V gene's germline CDR1 is MDHEN and CDR2 SYDVKM. The CDR3 loop spans 18 amino acids. The CDR3 DNA reads TGTGCCAGCATAGAGACGACAGGTGCCTTGAGTTTGGCTTGGCCCCAGCATTTT. As protein: CASIETTGALSLAWPQHF. Filled out from reference TRBV28 and TRBJ1-5, the complete variable domain reads DVKVTQSSRYLVKRTGEKVFLECVQDMDHENMFWYRQDPGLGLRLIYFSYDVKMKEKGDIPEGYSVSREKKERFSLILESASTNQTSMYLCASIETTGALSLAWPQHFGDGTRLSIL.

The chain is built from TRBV7-6 and TRBJ1-2; maybe TRBD1 (5 bases). Trimming removed 4 bases from V and 5 bases from J, with 11 bases in between. The germline V gene has CDR1 SGHVS and CDR2 FNYEAQ. This CDR3 has 13 amino acids. Here the CDR3 reads CASSYQGSYGYTF. The CDR3, as DNA: TGTGCCAGCAGCTACCAGGGATCTTATGGCTACACCTTC.

This sequence joins TRBV9 and TRBJ2-5; perhaps TRBD2 as D (7 bases). Germline CDR1 reads SGDLS; CDR2 reads YYNGEE. Trimming cost V 3 bases and J 4 bases, with 16 bases left between them. The CDR3 covers 15 residues. The chain's CDR3 is CASSGGAGAGETQYF. The CDR3 coding sequence is TGTGCCAGCAGCGGGGGGGCGGGAGCGGGAGAGACCCAGTACTTC.

The V call is TRBV4-1, the J call TRBJ2-3, with 11 bases identical to TRBD2. CDR3 length: 18 amino acids. Trimming removed 4 bases from V and 3 bases from J; junction bases left unmatched: 12. From germline, CDR1 is MGHRA and CDR2 YSYEKL. The chain's CDR3 is CASSLGLAGPAVTDTQYF. CDR3 bases: TGCGCCAGCAGCCTAGGACTAGCGGGTCCAGCGGTTACAGATACGCAGTATTTT.

V gene TRBV2 combines with J gene TRBJ2-2; 8 bases fit TRBD2. Germline CDR1 and CDR2: SNHLY and FYNNEI. This CDR3 is 15 amino acids long. After removal of 5 bases from V and 2 bases from J, the junction contained 4 bases not matched to a gene. The CDR3 region has the DNA TGTGCCAGCAGTAATAGCGGGGCCAACACCGGGGAGCTGTTTTTT. Amino acid sequence: CASSNSGANTGELFF.

Concerning this clone: The sample carries other DNA sequences with the same CDR3. V is TRBV30 and J is TRBJ1-2; D is undetermined. CDR3 length equals 12 residues. CDR1 is GTSNPN, CDR2 SVGIG, per germline (reference sequence). Between the trimmed V and J ends, which lost 3 bases and 5 bases, there was a span of 10 bases. The CDR3 DNA is TGTGCCTGGAGAGGCGGAGGGTATGGCTACACCTTC. Protein: CAWRGGGYGYTF.

V usage is TRBV6-5 and J usage is TRBJ1-2, with D unclear. Between the trimmed V and J ends, which lost 0 bases and 6 bases, there was a span of 11 bases. The CDR3 sequence is 14 residues long. CDR1 is MNHEY, CDR2 SVGAGI, per germline. CDR3 DNA: TGTGCCAGCAGTTACTCGAAGTCAGGTCATGGCTACACCTTC. It codes for CASSYSKSGHGYTF.